This TCR beta chain was sequenced for a study of response to subunit inactivated influenza vaccine. TCRdb called the RT-PCR reads again in MiXCR, with one record for every CDR3 protein. The profile shows roughly 630,000 distinct CDR3 sequences, 13% to 15% of them singletons. The germline gives CDR1 SEHNR, CDR2 FQNEAQ (reference sequence). CDR3 length: 11 amino acids. Remarks on this clonotype: At one boundary the junction diverges from the germline segment, which might be a read error.

This TCR derives from a man aged 50-60 years who received an inactivated influenza vaccine. The rearrangement joins TRBV7-9 to TRBJ2-2; no firm D call. The sequencing used PBMCs from blood, collected around 14 days before vaccination. This chain's CDR3 is CGSSFSRELFF. CDR3 DNA sequence: TGTGGCAGCAGCTTTTCTCGGGAGCTGTTTTTT.